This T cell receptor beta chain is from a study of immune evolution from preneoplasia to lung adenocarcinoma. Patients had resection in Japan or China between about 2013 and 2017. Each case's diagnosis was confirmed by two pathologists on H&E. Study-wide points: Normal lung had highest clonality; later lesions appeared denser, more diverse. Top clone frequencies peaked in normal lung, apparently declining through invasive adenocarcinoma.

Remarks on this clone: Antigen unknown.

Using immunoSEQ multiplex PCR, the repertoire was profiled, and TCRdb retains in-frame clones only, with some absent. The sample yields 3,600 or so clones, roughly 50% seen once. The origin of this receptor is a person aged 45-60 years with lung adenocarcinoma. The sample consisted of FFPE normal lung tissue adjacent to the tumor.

The CDR3 sequence: CASSLAGIYYEQYF. CDR3 bases: TGTGCCAGCAGTTTGGCCGGGATCTACTACGAGCAGTACTTC. V is TRBV27 and J is TRBJ2-7, with D maybe TRBD2 (5 bases). The CDR3 covers 14 residues. CDR1 is MNHEY and CDR2 is SMNVEV in the germline V gene (reference sequence). Trimming stripped 3 bases from V and 3 bases from J, with 12 bases between.